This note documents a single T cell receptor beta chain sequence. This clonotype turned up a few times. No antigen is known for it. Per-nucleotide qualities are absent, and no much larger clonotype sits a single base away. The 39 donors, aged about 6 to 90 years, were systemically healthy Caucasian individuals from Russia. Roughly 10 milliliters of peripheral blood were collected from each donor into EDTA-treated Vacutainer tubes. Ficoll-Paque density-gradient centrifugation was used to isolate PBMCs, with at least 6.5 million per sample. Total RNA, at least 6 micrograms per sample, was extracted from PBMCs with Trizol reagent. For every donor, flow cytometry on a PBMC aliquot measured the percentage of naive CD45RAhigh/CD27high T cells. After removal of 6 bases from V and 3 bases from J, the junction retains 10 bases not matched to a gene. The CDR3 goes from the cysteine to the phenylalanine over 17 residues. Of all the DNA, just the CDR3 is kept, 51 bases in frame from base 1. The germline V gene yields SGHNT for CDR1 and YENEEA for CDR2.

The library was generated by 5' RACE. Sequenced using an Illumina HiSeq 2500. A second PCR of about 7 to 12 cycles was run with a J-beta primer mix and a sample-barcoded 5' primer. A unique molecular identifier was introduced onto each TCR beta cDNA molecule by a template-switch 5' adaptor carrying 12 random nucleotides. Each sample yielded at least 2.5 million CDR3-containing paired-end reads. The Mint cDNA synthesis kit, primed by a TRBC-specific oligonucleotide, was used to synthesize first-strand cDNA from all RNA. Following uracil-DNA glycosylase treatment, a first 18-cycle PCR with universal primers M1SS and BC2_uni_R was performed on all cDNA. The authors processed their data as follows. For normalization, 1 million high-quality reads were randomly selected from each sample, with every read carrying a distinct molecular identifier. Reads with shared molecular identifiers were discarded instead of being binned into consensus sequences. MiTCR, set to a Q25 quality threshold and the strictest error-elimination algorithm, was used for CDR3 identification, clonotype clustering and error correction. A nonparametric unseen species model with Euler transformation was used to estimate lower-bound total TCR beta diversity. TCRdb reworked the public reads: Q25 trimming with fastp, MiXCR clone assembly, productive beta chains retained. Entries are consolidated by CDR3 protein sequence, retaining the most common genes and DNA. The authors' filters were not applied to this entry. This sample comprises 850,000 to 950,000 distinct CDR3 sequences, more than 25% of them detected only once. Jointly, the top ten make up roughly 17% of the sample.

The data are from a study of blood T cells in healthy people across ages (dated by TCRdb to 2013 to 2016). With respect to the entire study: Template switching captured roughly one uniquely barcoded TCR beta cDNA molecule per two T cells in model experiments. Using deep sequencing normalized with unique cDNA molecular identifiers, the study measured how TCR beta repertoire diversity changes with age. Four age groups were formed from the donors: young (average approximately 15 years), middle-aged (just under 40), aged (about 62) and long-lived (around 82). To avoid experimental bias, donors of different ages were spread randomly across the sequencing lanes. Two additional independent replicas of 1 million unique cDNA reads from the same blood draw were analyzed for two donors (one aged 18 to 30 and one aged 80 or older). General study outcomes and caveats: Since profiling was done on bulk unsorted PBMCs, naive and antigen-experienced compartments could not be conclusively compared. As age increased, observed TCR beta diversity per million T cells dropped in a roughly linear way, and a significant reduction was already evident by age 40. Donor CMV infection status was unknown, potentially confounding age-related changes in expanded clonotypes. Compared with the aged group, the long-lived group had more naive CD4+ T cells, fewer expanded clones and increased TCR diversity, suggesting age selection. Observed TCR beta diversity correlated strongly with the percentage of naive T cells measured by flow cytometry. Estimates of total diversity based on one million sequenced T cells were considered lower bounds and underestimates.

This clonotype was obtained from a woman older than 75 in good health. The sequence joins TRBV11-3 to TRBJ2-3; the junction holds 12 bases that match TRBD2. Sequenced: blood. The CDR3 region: CASRRLAGETATDTQYF. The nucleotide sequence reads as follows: TGTGCCAGCAGACGACTAGCGGGGGAAACAGCGACAGATACGCAGTATTTT.